These 29 T cell receptor beta chains were sequenced from one sample in a study of T cell responses to AZD1222 COVID-19 vaccine. Sequenced by immunoSEQ multiplex PCR; TCRdb stores in-frame clones only, minus some. The table lists 120,000 to 150,000 clones, about 92% of them singletons. Sequences were derived from peripheral blood, sampled on day 0 of AZD1222 vaccination. These TCRs come from an adult in good health.

J is TRBJ1-2 and V is TRBV10-3; the D is unclear. Germline loops: CDR1 ENHRY, CDR2 SYGVKD. V was clipped by 0 bases and J by 7 bases, with 12 bases between them. This CDR3 comprises 14 residues. CDR3 coding DNA: TGTGCCATCAGTGAGTCGACTCAAACTCGTGGCTACACCTTC. Protein sequence: CAISESTQTRGYTF.

The V and J genes are TRBV5-5 and TRBJ2-2; D not certain. The CDR3 has 16 amino acids. V lost 2 bases and J 0 bases, leaving 11 bases between the germline ends. In germline, CDR1 is SGHKS, CDR2 YYEKEE (reference sequence). CDR3 DNA sequence: TGTGCCAGCAGCTTCCTATGGGCGTCGAACACCGGGGAGCTGTTTTTT. This encodes CASSFLWASNTGELFF.

V usage is TRBV5-1 and J usage is TRBJ1-5, with D possibly TRBD1 on 6 matching bases. The CDR3 has 15 residues. Germline V gene data show CDR1 as SGHRS and CDR2 as YFSETQ. Deletions cut 2 bases from V and 7 bases from J, with 16 bases between. For the CDR3, the DNA is TGCGCCAGCAGCTTTGCAGGGGTGGAGGGACAGCCCCAGCATTTT. Its translation: CASSFAGVEGQPQHF.

In this sample, this clone turned up once. The gene calls are TRBV5-1 and TRBJ1-1; D not certain. V was trimmed by 0 bases and J by 3 bases, leaving 6 bases between them. The germline CDR1 and CDR2 sequences are SGHRS and YFSETQ. This CDR3 spans 13 amino acids. CDR3 sequence: CASSLAGHTEAFF. The CDR3 DNA follows: TGCGCCAGCAGCTTGGCAGGACACACTGAAGCTTTCTTT.

The gene calls are TRBV25-1 and TRBJ2-1; D possibly corresponds to TRBD2 (5 bases). Germline-derived CDR1 and CDR2 are MGHDK and SYGVNS. V dropped 5 bases and J dropped 8 bases, with 22 bases sitting between them. The CDR3 consists of 16 residues. In DNA form, the CDR3 reads TGTGCCAGCAGTCCGCCGAAGCGGCTTCTGAGGCATGAGCAGTTCTTC. Its protein product is CASSPPKRLLRHEQFF.

This clone was detected a few times. This chain joins TRBV27 and TRBJ1-4; 11 bases line up with TRBD1. Trimming at V came to 1 base and at J to 5 bases, leaving 15 bases not matched to a gene. The CDR3 spans 20 residues. Germline CDR1 MNHEY, CDR2 SMNVEV (reference sequence). The CDR3 loop is CASSLFHPGTGGGKNEKLFF. Written as DNA, the CDR3 is TGTGCCAGCAGTTTATTCCATCCCGGGACAGGGGGGGGAAAAAATGAAAAACTGTTTTTT. Combining the CDR3 with reference TRBV27 and TRBJ1-4 gives the whole variable domain EAQVTQNPRYLITVTGKKLTVTCSQNMNHEYMSWYRQDPGLGLRQIYYSMNVEVTDKGDVPEGYKVSRKEKRNFPLILESPSPNQTSLYFCASSLFHPGTGGGKNEKLFFGSGTQLSVL.

V and J are TRBV4-3 and TRBJ2-2, with 12 bases identical to TRBD2. Germline V gene data show CDR1 as LGHNA and CDR2 as YSLEER. The length of the CDR3 is 17 residues. The trim removed 1 base at V and 3 bases at J, leaving 3 bases unmatched. The CDR3 loop is CASSQGPSGRDTGELFF. The CDR3 DNA follows: TGCGCCAGCAGCCAAGGTCCTAGCGGGAGGGACACCGGGGAGCTGTTTTTT.

CDR3 protein: CAWSMRQAVYGYTF. CDR3 bases: TGTGCCTGGAGTATGAGACAGGCGGTCTATGGCTACACCTTC. The gene calls are TRBV30 and TRBJ1-2; D may be TRBD1 (6 bases). V lost 2 bases, J lost 4 bases, and 14 bases lay in between. Germline lookup yields CDR1 GTSNPN and CDR2 SVGIG (reference sequence). There are 14 residues in the CDR3. Full variable domain (outside the CDR3, taken from reference TRBV30 and TRBJ1-2): SQTIHQWPATLVQPVGSPLSLECTVEGTSNPNLYWYRQAAGRGLQLLFYSVGIGQISSEVPQNLSASRPQDRQFILSSKKLLLSDSGFYLCAWSMRQAVYGYTFGSGTRLTVV.

The chain carries TRBV27 and TRBJ1-5, with TRBD1 identical over 11 bases. The CDR3 consists of 17 residues. Trimming cost V 5 bases and J 2 bases; bases outside gene matches: 8. The germline V gene encodes CDR1 MNHEY and CDR2 SMNVEV (reference sequence). The CDR3 sequence is CASSIGQGARGNQPQHF. In DNA form, the CDR3 reads TGTGCCAGCAGTATCGGACAGGGGGCGAGGGGCAATCAGCCCCAGCATTTT.

The CDR3 bases are TGTGCCAGCAGCCAAGGGTTCATCGGATTTAGCGGGAGATTCACAGATACGCAGTATTTT. Its protein product is CASSQGFIGFSGRFTDTQYF. This rearrangement joins TRBV4-2 to TRBJ2-3; TRBD2 agrees at 9 bases. Trimming cost V 1 base and J 2 bases; bases outside gene matches: 16. The length of the CDR3 is 20 residues. Germline assignment: CDR1 LGHNA and CDR2 YNFKEQ.

The chain carries TRBV27 and TRBJ2-1, with D uncertain. V lost 5 bases and J 13 bases, leaving 3 bases between the germline ends. Germline-derived CDR1 and CDR2 are MNHEY and SMNVEV (reference sequence). The CDR3 has 8 amino acids. CDR3 loop: CASSQQFF. In DNA form, the CDR3 reads TGTGCCAGCAGTCAACAGTTCTTC.

In DNA form, the CDR3 reads TGTGCCAGCAGTCCGGACAGCAACTATGGCTACACCTTC. Protein product: CASSPDSNYGYTF. The chain has TRBV6-2 or TRBV6-3 and TRBJ1-2; TRBD1 might be the D (6 bases). The CDR3 is made up of 13 amino acids. CDR1 is MNHEY and CDR2 is SVGEGT in the germline V gene. V gave up 5 bases and J gave up 2 bases, with 9 bases separating them.

The chain is built from TRBV1 and TRBJ2-7. TRBV1 is a pseudogene segment. The CDR3 runs 19 residues. In DNA, the CDR3 is TGCACCAGCAGCCGCAAGCGGACATTCCGGGAATTCACCCCCTACGAGCAGTACTTC. Translation gives CTSSRKRTFREFTPYEQYF.

The rearrangement uses TRBV4-1 and TRBJ2-2; D may correspond to TRBD1 or TRBD2 (5 bases each). The germline CDR1 and CDR2 sequences are MGHRA and YSYEKL. Trimming removed 1 base at V and 6 bases at J, with 12 bases between. The CDR3 has 15 amino acids. The CDR3 DNA reads as TGCGCCAGCAGCCAAGCGGGTCGGGGCTCCGGGGAGCTGTTTTTT. It codes for CASSQAGRGSGELFF.

This chain connects TRBV6-2 or TRBV6-3 to TRBJ1-4; tentatively, D is TRBD1 (6 bases). Trimming took off 2 bases at V and 0 bases at J, with 13 bases between the two ends. CDR1 is MNHEY, CDR2 SVGEGT, per germline. The CDR3 sequence is 17 residues long. Written as DNA, the CDR3 is TGTGCCAGCAGTTACCGGGTCAGGGACACAACTAATGAAAAACTGTTTTTT. This codes for CASSYRVRDTTNEKLFF.

V gene TRBV6-6 combines with J gene TRBJ2-1; perhaps TRBD2 as D (6 bases). The CDR3 spans 13 residues. The germline CDR1 and CDR2 sequences are MNHNY and SVGAGI (reference sequence). V was clipped by 6 bases and J by 0 bases, with 6 bases between them. The CDR3 loop reads CASSGSSYNEQFF. The DNA for the CDR3 is TGTGCCAGCAGCGGGAGCTCCTACAATGAGCAGTTCTTC.

The J gene is TRBJ1-1, the V gene TRBV19; perhaps TRBD1 as D (6 bases). Trimming left V 8 bases short and J 2 bases short, with 12 bases between. CDR3 length equals 13 residues. Germline assignment: CDR1 LNHDA and CDR2 SQIVND (reference sequence). CDR3 loop: CASQQGENTEAFF. DNA for the CDR3: TGTGCCAGTCAACAGGGCGAAAACACTGAAGCTTTCTTT.

This chain uses TRBV25-1 with TRBJ1-4; no reliable D call. CDR1 is MGHDK and CDR2 is SYGVNS in the germline V gene. The CDR3 totals 15 residues. V dropped 5 bases and J dropped 6 bases, with 16 bases sitting between them. CDR3 sequence (DNA): TGTGCCAGCAGTCCCTTGGGGAATTGGGATGAAAAACTGTTTTTT. The encoded protein is CASSPLGNWDEKLFF.

The V call is TRBV2, the J call TRBJ2-1; 10 nucleotides align to TRBD2. This CDR3 spans 14 amino acids. The V segment lost 8 bases and the J segment 7 bases; nucleotides outside the gene matches: 8. Germline V CDR1 and CDR2: SNHLY, FYNNEI. CDR3 coding DNA: TGTGCCAGCCGTCTAGCGGGAGAGGGGAATGAGCAGTTCTTC. It specifies CASRLAGEGNEQFF.

The chain uses TRBV21-1 and TRBJ1-2; the DNA was not compared with TRBD1, the D call given in the table. TRBV21-1 corresponds to a pseudogene. The CDR3 contains 14 residues. The CDR3 spells CASSTRRQGYGYTF. As DNA, the CDR3 is TGTGCCAGCAGCACCCGACGACAGGGTTATGGCTACACCTTC.

V and J are TRBV19 and TRBJ2-3; 11 nucleotides agree with TRBD1. This CDR3 region has 19 residues. V shed 4 bases, J shed 3 bases, and the junction held 15 bases outside the gene matches. CDR1 is LNHDA, CDR2 SQIVND, per germline (reference sequence). CDR3 loop: CASSTQPPGTGGLTDTQYF. The CDR3 DNA follows: TGTGCCAGTAGTACCCAACCGCCCGGGACAGGGGGATTAACAGATACGCAGTATTTT.

V and J are TRBV6-5 and TRBJ1-3, with 7 positions matching TRBD1. This CDR3 region has 16 residues. Unmatched junction bases numbered 10, after V lost 4 bases and J lost 4 bases. Germline V CDR1 and CDR2: MNHEY, SVGAGI. The CDR3 DNA reads TGTGCCAGCAGTTTGACAGGGTTCGATAGAGGAAACACCATATATTTT. This codes for CASSLTGFDRGNTIYF.

This chain connects TRBV29-1 to TRBJ2-7; D call uncertain. In germline, CDR1 is SQVTM, CDR2 ANQGSEA. V was clipped by 1 base and J by 2 bases, with 9 bases between them. The CDR3 runs 13 residues. CDR3 sequence: CSVEGTSPYEQYF. CDR3 bases: TGCAGCGTTGAAGGCACCTCTCCCTACGAGCAGTACTTC.

The CDR3, as DNA: TGTGCCAGCAGCTTAGTCAAGGACACGGAAGAGACCCAGTACTTC. The encoded protein is CASSLVKDTEETQYF. This chain connects TRBV7-9 to TRBJ2-5, with TRBD1 as a possible D gene (5 bases). This CDR3 comprises 15 residues. Germline V gives CDR1 SEHNR, CDR2 FQNEAQ (reference sequence). V was trimmed by 1 base and J by 3 bases, leaving 12 bases between them.

The chain links TRBV7-2 to TRBJ2-7; D is possibly TRBD1 or TRBD2 (5 bases each). Germline V lookup: CDR1 SGHTA, CDR2 FQGNSA. Between the trimmed V and J ends, which lost 5 bases and 2 bases, there was a span of 13 bases. The CDR3 runs to 14 residues. The CDR3, as DNA: TGTGCCAGCAGCCCCGGGGCCTATCCCTACGAGCAGTACTTC. Protein sequence: CASSPGAYPYEQYF.

The rearrangement links TRBV18 to TRBJ1-5; possibly TRBD1 for D (5 bases). The CDR3 has 15 residues. Germline V gene data show CDR1 as KGHSH and CDR2 as LQKENI. V lost 4 bases to trimming and J lost 4 bases, with 14 bases between them. The CDR3 coding sequence is TGTGCCAGCTCACTGCTAGGGGAGGGGAATCAGCCCCAGCATTTT. Translating gives CASSLLGEGNQPQHF.

The genes are TRBV5-5 and TRBJ1-4; D remains unclear. V lost 4 bases and J lost 5, with 3 bases in between. Germline CDR1 SGHKS, CDR2 YYEKEE (reference sequence). This CDR3 comprises 11 residues. In DNA, the CDR3 is TGTGCCAGCAGCAAGAATGAAAAACTGTTTTTT. Residues: CASSKNEKLFF.

J is TRBJ2-1 and V is TRBV19; TRBD2 matches at 12 bases. This CDR3 is built from 16 residues. CDR1 LNHDA and CDR2 SQIVND come from the germline V gene (reference sequence). J was trimmed by 5 bases and V by 6 bases; bases with no gene match: 8. The CDR3 coding sequence is TGTGCCAGTAGCCATGTTCTAGCGGGAGGGAACAATGAGCAGTTCTTC. As protein: CASSHVLAGGNNEQFF.

V is TRBV4-1 and J is TRBJ2-5; either TRBD1 or TRBD2 may fit D (5 bases each). The CDR3 is 18 amino acids. CDR1 is MGHRA, CDR2 YSYEKL, per germline. The germline V and J ends were trimmed by 0 bases and 5 bases, with 22 bases remaining between them. The DNA for the CDR3 is TGCGCCAGCAGCCAAGATCGATGGGAGAAGGGACCGCAGGAGACCCAGTACTTC. Translation: CASSQDRWEKGPQETQYF.